This entry features one T cell receptor (beta chain) sequence. What it recognizes is unknown. This record comes from a study of beta chain features in type 1 diabetes. The overall study: Taken together, all samples contributed more than 90,000,000 examined sorted cells.

Purity above 95% was achieved in all sorted populations. Study-wide findings and caveats: Relative to healthy donors, patients appeared to have naive, central memory and Treg TCRB repertoires that were more similar. Here, the possible influence of HLA type (on TCRB rearrangement) remained unresolved.

All of the isolated RNA was reverse transcribed, so expressed TCRB transcripts were sequenced. The method was immunoSEQ multiplex PCR; TCRdb's version includes in-frame clones alone and lacks a portion of them. This sample has about 360,000 clones, with over 9.5% found just once. Looked up from germline, CDR1 is MDHEN and CDR2 is SYDVKM. The CDR3 loop spans 13 amino acids. Trimming took off 5 bases at V and 3 bases at J, with 10 bases between the two ends. This clonotype was sampled from a man between 18 and 35 years old in good health. The specimen was naive CD4+ T cells from blood. The chain employs TRBV28 and TRBJ1-2, with D possibly matching TRBD1 (5 bases). CDR3 bases: TGTGCCAGCAGTGGCAGGGTCTACTATGGCTACACCTTC. It is translated as CASSGRVYYGYTF.